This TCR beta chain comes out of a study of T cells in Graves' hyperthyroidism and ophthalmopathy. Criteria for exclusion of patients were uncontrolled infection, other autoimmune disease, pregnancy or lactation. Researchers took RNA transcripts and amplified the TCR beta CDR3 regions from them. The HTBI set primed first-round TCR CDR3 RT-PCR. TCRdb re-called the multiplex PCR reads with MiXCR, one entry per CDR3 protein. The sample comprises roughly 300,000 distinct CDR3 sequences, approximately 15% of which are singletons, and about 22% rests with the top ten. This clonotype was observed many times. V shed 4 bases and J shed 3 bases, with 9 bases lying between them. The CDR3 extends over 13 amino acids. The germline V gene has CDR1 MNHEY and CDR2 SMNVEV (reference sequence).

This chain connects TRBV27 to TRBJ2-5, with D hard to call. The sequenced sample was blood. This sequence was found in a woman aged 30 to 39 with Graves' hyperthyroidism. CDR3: CASSSPREETQYF. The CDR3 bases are TGTGCCAGCAGTTCCCCCCGGGAAGAGACCCAGTACTTC.